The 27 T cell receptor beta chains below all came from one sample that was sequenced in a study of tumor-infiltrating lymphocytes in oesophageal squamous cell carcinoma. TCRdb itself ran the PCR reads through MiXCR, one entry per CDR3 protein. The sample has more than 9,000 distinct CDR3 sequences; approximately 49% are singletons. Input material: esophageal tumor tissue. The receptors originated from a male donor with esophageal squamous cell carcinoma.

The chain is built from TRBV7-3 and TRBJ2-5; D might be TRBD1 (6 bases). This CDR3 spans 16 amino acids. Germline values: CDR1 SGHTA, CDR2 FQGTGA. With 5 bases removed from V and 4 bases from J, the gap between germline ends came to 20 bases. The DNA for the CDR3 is TGTGCCAGCAGCCGGGTGGGGGCCAACCCCCGAGAGACCCAGTACTTC. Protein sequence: CASSRVGANPRETQYF.

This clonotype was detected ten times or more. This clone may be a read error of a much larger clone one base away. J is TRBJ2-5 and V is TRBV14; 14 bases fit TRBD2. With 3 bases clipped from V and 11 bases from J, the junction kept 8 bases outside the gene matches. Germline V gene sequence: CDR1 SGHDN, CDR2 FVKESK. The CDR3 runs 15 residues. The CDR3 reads CASSQATSGRGRQYF. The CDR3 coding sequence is TGTGCCAGCAGCCAGGCGACTAGCGGGAGGGGTAGACAGTACTTC.

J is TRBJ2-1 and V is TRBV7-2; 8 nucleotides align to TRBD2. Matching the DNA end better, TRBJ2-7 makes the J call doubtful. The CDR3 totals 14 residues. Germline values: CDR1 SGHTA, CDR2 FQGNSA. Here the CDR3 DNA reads TGTGCCAGCAGCTTTTCCGGGAGGGCCTACGAGCAGTACTTC. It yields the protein CASSFSGRAYEQYF.

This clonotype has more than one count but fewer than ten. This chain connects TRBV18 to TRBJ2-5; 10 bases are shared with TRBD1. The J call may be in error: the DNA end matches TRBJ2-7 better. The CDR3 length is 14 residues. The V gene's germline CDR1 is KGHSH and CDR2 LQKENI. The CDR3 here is CASSLRQGADEQYF. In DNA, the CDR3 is TGTGCCAGCTCACTTCGACAGGGGGCGGACGAGCAGTACTTC.

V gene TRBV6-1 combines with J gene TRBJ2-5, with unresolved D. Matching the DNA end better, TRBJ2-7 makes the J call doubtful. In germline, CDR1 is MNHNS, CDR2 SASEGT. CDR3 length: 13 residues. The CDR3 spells CASSEANFYEQYF. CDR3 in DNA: TGTGCCAGCAGTGAAGCGAATTTCTACGAGCAGTACTTC.

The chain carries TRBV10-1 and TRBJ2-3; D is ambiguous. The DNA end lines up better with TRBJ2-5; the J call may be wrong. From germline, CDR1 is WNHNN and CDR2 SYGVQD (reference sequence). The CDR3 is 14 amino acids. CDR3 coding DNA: TGCGCCAGCAGTGCCTACCTTGGAGAAGAGACCCAGTACTTC. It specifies CASSAYLGEETQYF.

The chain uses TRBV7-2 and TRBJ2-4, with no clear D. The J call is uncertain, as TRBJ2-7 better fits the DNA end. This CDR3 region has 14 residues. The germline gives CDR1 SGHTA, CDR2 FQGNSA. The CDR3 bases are TGTGCCAGCAGCTTAGACTACCTCTCCTACGAGCAGTACTTC. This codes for CASSLDYLSYEQYF.

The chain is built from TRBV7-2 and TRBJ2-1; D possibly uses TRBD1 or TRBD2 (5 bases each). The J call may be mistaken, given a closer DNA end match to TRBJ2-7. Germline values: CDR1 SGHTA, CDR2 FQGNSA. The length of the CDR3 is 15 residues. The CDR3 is CASSLVAVGAYEQYF. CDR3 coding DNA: TGTGCCAGCAGCTTAGTCGCGGTGGGGGCCTACGAGCAGTACTTC.

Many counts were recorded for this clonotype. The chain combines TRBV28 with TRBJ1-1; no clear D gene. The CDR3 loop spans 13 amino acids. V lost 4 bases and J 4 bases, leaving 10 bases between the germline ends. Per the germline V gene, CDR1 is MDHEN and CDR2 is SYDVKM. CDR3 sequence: CASSSGPGTEAFF. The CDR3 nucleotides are TGTGCCAGCAGTTCCGGTCCGGGCACTGAAGCTTTCTTT.

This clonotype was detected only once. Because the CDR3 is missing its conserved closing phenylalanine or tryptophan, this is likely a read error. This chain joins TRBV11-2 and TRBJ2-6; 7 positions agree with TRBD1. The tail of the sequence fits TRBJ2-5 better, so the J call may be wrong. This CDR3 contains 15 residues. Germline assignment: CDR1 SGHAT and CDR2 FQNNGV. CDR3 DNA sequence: TGTGCCAGCAGCTCCCGAGTCGGGACAGTAGAGACCCAGTACATC. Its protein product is CASSSRVGTVETQYI.

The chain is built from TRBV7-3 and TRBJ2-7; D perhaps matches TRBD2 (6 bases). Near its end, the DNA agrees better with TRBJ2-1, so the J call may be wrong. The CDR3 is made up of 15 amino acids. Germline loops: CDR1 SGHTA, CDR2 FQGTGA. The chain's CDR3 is CASSLYSGEGNEQFF. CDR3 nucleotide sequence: TGTGCCAGCAGCTTATATTCGGGAGAAGGGAATGAGCAGTTCTTC.

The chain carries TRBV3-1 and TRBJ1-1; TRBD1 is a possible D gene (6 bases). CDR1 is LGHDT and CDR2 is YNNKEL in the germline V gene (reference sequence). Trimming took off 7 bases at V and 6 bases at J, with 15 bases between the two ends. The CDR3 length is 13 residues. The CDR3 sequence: CASTLRGTAEAFF. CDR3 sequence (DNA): TGTGCCAGCACCTTAAGGGGGACCGCTGAAGCTTTCTTT.

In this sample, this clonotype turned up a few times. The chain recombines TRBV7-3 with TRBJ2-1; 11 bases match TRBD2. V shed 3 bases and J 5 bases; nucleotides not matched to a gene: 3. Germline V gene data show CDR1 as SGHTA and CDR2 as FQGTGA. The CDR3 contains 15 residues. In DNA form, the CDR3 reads TGTGCCAGCAGCTTGACTAGCGGGGCTAACAATGAGCAGTTCTTC. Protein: CASSLTSGANNEQFF.

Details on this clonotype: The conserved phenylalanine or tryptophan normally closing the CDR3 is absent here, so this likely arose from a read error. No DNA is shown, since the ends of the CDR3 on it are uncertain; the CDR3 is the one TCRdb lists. Here the CDR3 reads CASRTRTAPNEQYFGS. The genes are TRBV6-1 and TRBJ2-7; the listed D gene, TRBD1, was not tested against the DNA. Germline loops: CDR1 MNHNS, CDR2 SASEGT. The CDR3 contains 16 residues when both ends are counted.

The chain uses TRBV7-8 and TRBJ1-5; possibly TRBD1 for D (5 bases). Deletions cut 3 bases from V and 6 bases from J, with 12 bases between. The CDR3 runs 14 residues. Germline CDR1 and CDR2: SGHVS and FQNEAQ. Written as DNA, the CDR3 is TGTGCCAGCAGCTTGGGGCCGGGGCGTCAGCCCCAGCATTTT. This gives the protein CASSLGPGRQPQHF.

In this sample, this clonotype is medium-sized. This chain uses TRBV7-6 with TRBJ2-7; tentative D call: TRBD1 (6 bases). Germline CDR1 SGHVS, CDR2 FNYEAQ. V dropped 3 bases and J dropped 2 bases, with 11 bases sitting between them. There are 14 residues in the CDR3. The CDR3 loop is CASSLGQGTYEQYF. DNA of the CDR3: TGTGCCAGCAGCTTGGGTCAGGGGACCTACGAGCAGTACTTC.

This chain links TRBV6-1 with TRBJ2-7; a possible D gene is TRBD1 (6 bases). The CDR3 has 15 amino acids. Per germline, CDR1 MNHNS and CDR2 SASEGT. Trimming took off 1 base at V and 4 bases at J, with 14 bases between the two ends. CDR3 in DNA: TGTGCCAGCAGTGAAGACGGTGGGGGCGCTTACGAGCAGTACTTC. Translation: CASSEDGGGAYEQYF.

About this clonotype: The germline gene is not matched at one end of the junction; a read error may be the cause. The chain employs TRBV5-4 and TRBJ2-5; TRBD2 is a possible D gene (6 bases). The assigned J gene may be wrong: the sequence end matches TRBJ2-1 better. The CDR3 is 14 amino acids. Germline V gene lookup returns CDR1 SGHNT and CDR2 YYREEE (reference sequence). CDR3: CASSLGREFDEQFF. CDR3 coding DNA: TGCGCCAGCAGCTTGGGTCGGGAGTTCGATGAGCAGTTCTTC.

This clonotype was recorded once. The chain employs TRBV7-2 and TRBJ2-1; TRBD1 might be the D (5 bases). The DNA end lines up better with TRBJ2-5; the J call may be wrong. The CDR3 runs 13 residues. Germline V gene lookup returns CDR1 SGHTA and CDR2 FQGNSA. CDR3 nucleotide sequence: TGTGCCAGCAGCCAAGACAGAGGAGAGACCCAGTACTTC. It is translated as CASSQDRGETQYF.

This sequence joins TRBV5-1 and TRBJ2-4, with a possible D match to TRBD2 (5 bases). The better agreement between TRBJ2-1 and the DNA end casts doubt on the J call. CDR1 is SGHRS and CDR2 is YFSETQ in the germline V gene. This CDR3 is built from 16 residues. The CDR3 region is CASSLAVETGSHEQFF. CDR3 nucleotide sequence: TGCGCCAGCAGCTTGGCGGTTGAGACGGGGTCGCACGAGCAGTTCTTC.

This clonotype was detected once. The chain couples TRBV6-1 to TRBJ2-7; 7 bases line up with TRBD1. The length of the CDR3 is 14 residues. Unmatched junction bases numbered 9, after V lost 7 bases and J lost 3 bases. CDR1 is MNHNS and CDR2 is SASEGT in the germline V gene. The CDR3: CASILGQNYYEQYF. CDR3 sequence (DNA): TGTGCCAGCATCCTGGGACAGAATTACTACGAGCAGTACTTC.

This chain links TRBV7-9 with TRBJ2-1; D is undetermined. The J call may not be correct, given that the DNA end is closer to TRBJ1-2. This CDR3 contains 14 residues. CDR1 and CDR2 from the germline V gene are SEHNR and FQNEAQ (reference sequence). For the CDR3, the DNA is TGTGCCAGCAGCTCATATGACACCCAGGATGGCTACACCTTC. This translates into CASSSYDTQDGYTF.

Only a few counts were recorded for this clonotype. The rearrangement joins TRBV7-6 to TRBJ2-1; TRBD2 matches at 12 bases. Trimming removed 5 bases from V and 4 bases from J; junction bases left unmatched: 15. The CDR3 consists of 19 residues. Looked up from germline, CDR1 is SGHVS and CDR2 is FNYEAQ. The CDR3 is CASSARPLAGGPHYNEQFF. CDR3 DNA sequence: TGTGCCAGCAGCGCGCGTCCTCTAGCGGGAGGGCCTCATTACAATGAGCAGTTCTTC.

The CDR3 DNA sequence: TGTGCCAGCAGTGGACAGGGCGGGGAGACCCAGTACTTC. As protein: CASSGQGGETQYF. The rearrangement joins TRBV7-3 to TRBJ2-5; 8 bases map to TRBD1. Germline CDR1 and CDR2: SGHTA and FQGTGA. With 6 bases clipped from V and 5 bases from J, the junction kept 5 bases outside the gene matches. The CDR3 has 13 residues. Filled out from reference TRBV7-3 and TRBJ2-5, the complete variable domain reads GAGVSQTPSNKVTEKGKYVELRCDPISGHTALYWYRQSLGQGPEFLIYFQGTGAADDSGLPNDRFFAVRPEGSVSTLKIQRTERGDSAVYLCASSGQGGETQYFGPGTRLLVL.

The CDR3 is CTSSQTSGPMDEQFF. CDR3 coding DNA: TGTACCAGCAGCCAGACTAGCGGGCCCATGGATGAGCAGTTCTTC. This chain connects TRBV7-2 to TRBJ2-7; 10 bases match TRBD2. TRBJ2-1 explains the end of the DNA better; the J call may be wrong. CDR1 SGHTA and CDR2 FQGNSA come from the germline V gene. The CDR3 runs to 15 residues.

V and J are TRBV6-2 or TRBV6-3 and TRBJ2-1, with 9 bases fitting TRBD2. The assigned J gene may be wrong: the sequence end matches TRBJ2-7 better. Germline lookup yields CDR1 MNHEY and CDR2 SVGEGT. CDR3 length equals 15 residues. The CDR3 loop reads CASSYLREGSYEQYF. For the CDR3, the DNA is TGTGCCAGCAGTTACTTGCGGGAGGGCTCCTACGAGCAGTACTTC.

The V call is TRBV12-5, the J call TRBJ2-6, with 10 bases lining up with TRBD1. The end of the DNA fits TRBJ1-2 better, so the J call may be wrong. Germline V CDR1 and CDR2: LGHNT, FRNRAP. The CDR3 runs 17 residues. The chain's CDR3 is CASGPVRGQGGSYGYTF. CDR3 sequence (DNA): TGTGCTAGTGGTCCGGTTCGTGGACAGGGGGGAAGCTATGGCTACACCTTC.